The clone carrying this TCR beta chain was seen a few times. Its antigen is as yet unknown. Stated time point: blood 4 weeks post-SBRT, at nephrectomy. Treatment denoted: 15 Gy SBRT to primary tumor, nephrectomy 4 weeks later. Nephrectomy followed 15 Gy stereotactic body radiation by 4 weeks. The data are from a study of radiation and T cells in renal cell carcinoma. Study-level findings and limits: From baseline, blood top tumor clonotypes peaked at 2 weeks post-radiation.

This table comes from immunoSEQ multiplex PCR, and its TCRdb copy is limited to in-frame clones, with some not included. The table has around 100,000 clones, 84% seen once. CDR1 and CDR2 from the germline V gene are LNHDA and SQIVND (reference sequence). This CDR3 spans 15 amino acids. Between the trimmed V and J ends, which lost 3 bases and 1 base, there was a span of 10 bases. The starting material was blood, obtained from a patient whose treatment included radiotherapy and nephrectomy. This chain links TRBV19 with TRBJ1-5; D gene uncertain. The receptor was derived from a man between 60 and 70 years old with renal cell carcinoma. The CDR3 is CASSIRQSSNQPQHF. The CDR3 DNA reads TGTGCCAGTAGTATCCGACAAAGCAGCAATCAGCCCCAGCATTTT.